The rows below give T cell receptor beta chains drawn from one sample of a study of OX40 agonist ivuxolimab in advanced cancers. The repertoire was sequenced with immunoSEQ multiplex PCR; TCRdb's copy has only in-frame clones and lacks some. The table includes 20,000 or so clones, around 82% detected once. Sequenced material: CD4+ or CD8+ T cells sorted from blood, taken in a trial of the OX40 agonist ivuxolimab. The receptors were sampled from an adult with an advanced solid tumor such as melanoma, head and neck, liver or kidney cancer. Both conserved end residues are part of each CDR3. D genes are given only for firm matches. A clone size is listed for some rows: how often the clone was seen (once, few, many), or a class if it is expanded.

J gene | V gene | D gene | CDR3 length | clone size | CDR3 protein | CDR3 DNA
TRBJ1-1 | TRBV18 | - | 18 | - | CASSSEWWGEVPDTEAFF | TGTGCCAGCTCGTCTGAGTGGTGGGGTGAGGTACCGGACACTGAAGCTTTCTTT
TRBJ2-4 | TRBV7-8 | TRBD1 | 16 | - | CASSLDIKRGPDIQYF | TGTGCCAGCAGCTTAGATATAAAAAGGGGGCCGGACATTCAGTACTTC
TRBJ1-1 | TRBV28 | - | 14 | - | CASSSFRRASEAFF | TGTGCCAGCAGTTCTTTCCGAAGGGCCTCTGAAGCTTTCTTT
TRBJ2-7 | TRBV5-1 | - | 16 | - | CASSLVPQPRAYEQYF | TGCGCCAGCAGCTTGGTGCCCCAGCCACGAGCCTACGAGCAGTACTTC
TRBJ2-2 | TRBV2 | - | 11 | - | CASKGSGELFF | TGTGCCAGCAAGGGGTCCGGGGAGCTGTTTTTT
TRBJ2-3 | TRBV28 | - | 14 | - | CASSPVRGRDTQYF | TGTGCCAGCAGCCCCGTTCGCGGACGCGATACGCAGTATTTT
TRBJ1-1 | TRBV9 | - | 15 | - | CASSVAGARSTEAFF | TGTGCCAGCAGCGTCGCAGGGGCGCGGAGCACTGAAGCTTTCTTT
TRBJ1-1 | TRBV4-1 | - | 15 | few | CASSQVRGMNTEAFF | TGCGCCAGCAGCCAAGTCCGGGGGATGAACACTGAAGCTTTCTTT
TRBJ1-6 | TRBV6-1 | - | 16 | - | CASSAPLGARNSPLHF | TGTGCCAGCAGTGCTCCCCTAGGGGCTAGGAATTCACCCCTCCACTTT
TRBJ2-3 | TRBV7-3 | - | 15 | - | CASSLRGAYTDTQYF | TGTGCCAGCAGCTTAAGAGGGGCCTACACAGATACGCAGTATTTT
TRBJ1-1 | TRBV7-2 | - | 12 | - | CASSLGLTEAFF | TGTGCCAGCAGCTTAGGGCTCACTGAAGCTTTCTTT
TRBJ1-1 | TRBV7-2 | - | 15 | - | CASSLFGLRDTEAFF | TGTGCCAGCAGCTTATTCGGGTTAAGGGACACTGAAGCTTTCTTT
TRBJ2-5 | TRBV2 | TRBD2 | 15 | - | CASSATSGGAETQYF | TGTGCCAGCAGCGCCACTAGCGGGGGGGCAGAGACCCAGTACTTC
TRBJ1-6 | TRBV5-6 | - | 16 | - | CASSFGVYRRNSPLHF | TGTGCCAGCAGCTTCGGAGTGTATCGCCGTAATTCACCCCTCCACTTT
TRBJ2-2 | TRBV18 | - | 15 | - | CASSPPGPNTGELFF | TGTGCCAGCTCACCTCCGGGACCTAACACCGGGGAGCTGTTTTTT
TRBJ2-5 | TRBV5-1 | TRBD1 | 15 | - | CASALRGQGYETQYF | TGCGCCAGCGCCCTCAGGGGACAGGGATACGAGACCCAGTACTTC
TRBJ2-5 | TRBV15 | - | 15 | - | CATSRFTGPQETQYF | TGTGCCACCAGCAGGTTCACAGGGCCCCAAGAGACCCAGTACTTC
TRBJ2-7 | TRBV2 | TRBD2 | 15 | - | CASSEAGGSSYEQYF | TGTGCCAGCAGTGAAGCGGGGGGGAGCTCCTACGAGCAGTACTTC
TRBJ1-1 | TRBV7-2 | - | 15 | few | CASSQGRGMATEAFF | TGTGCCAGCAGCCAAGGTAGGGGCATGGCCACTGAAGCTTTCTTT
TRBJ1-1 | TRBV6-5 | TRBD1 | 16 | - | CASSSPRQGGSTEAFF | TGTGCCAGCAGTTCCCCCCGACAGGGAGGGAGCACTGAAGCTTTCTTT
TRBJ1-1 | TRBV2 | - | 16 | - | CASSEAAGWGRTEAFF | TGTGCCAGCAGTGAAGCGGCAGGGTGGGGAAGGACTGAAGCTTTCTTT
TRBJ2-3 | TRBV10-1 | TRBD2 | 14 | - | CASSGTSGGNTQYF | TGCGCCAGCAGTGGGACTAGCGGGGGAAATACGCAGTATTTT
TRBJ1-3 | TRBV9 | - | 15 | - | CASSVGGASGNTIYF | TGTGCCAGCAGCGTAGGGGGGGCTAGTGGAAACACCATATATTTT
TRBJ2-1 | TRBV15 | TRBD2 | 16 | once | CATSRGTSGRYNEQFF | TGTGCCACCAGCAGGGGGACTAGCGGTCGCTACAATGAGCAGTTCTTC
TRBJ2-7 | TRBV19 | - | 12 | - | CASSIGPYEQYF | TGTGCCAGTAGTATTGGGCCTTACGAGCAGTACTTC
TRBJ2-2 | TRBV19 | - | 14 | - | CASSPQIGTGELFF | TGTGCCAGTAGTCCCCAGATAGGGACCGGGGAGCTGTTTTTT
TRBJ2-3 | TRBV7-3 | TRBD2 | 18 | once | CASSLTPGLAGVKDTQYF | TGTGCCAGCAGCTTAACACCGGGACTAGCGGGAGTCAAAGATACGCAGTATTTT
TRBJ2-1 | TRBV19 | - | 14 | - | CASSPRSSYNEQFF | TGTGCCAGTAGTCCAAGGAGCTCCTACAATGAGCAGTTCTTC
TRBJ2-4 | TRBV15 | - | 16 | - | CATSRGTALAKNIQYF | TGTGCCACCAGCAGAGGGACAGCTTTAGCCAAAAACATTCAGTACTTC
TRBJ2-1 | TRBV10-1 | - | 13 | - | CASSESNSRGQFF | TGCGCCAGCAGTGAGTCAAACTCCAGGGGGCAGTTCTTC
TRBJ2-1 | TRBV2 | TRBD1 | 15 | - | CASTGTGIGYNEQFF | TGTGCCAGCACTGGGACAGGGATCGGCTACAATGAGCAGTTCTTC
TRBJ1-2 | TRBV28 | - | 12 | - | CASSFRDYGYTF | TGTGCCAGCAGTTTCAGGGACTATGGCTACACCTTC
TRBJ2-1 | TRBV6-5 | - | 13 | - | CASSYSKYNEQFF | TGTGCCAGCAGTTACTCGAAGTACAATGAGCAGTTCTTC
TRBJ1-2 | TRBV9 | - | 14 | - | CASSVGRQFYGYTF | TGTGCCAGCAGCGTAGGAAGGCAATTCTATGGCTACACCTTC
TRBJ2-4 | TRBV28 | TRBD1 | 16 | - | CASSFRTGKGGNIQYF | TGTGCCAGCAGTTTCAGGACAGGGAAGGGTGGAAACATTCAGTACTTC
TRBJ1-5 | TRBV2 | - | 16 | - | CASSEPRGSSNQPQHF | TGTGCCAGCAGTGAACCTCGGGGGAGTAGCAATCAGCCCCAGCATTTT
TRBJ2-5 | TRBV5-1 | - | 16 | - | CASSLLLPGRQETQYF | TGCGCCAGCAGCTTGCTTCTTCCGGGCAGGCAAGAGACCCAGTACTTC
TRBJ1-6 | TRBV2 | TRBD1 | 15 | few | CASSEEQGPRSPLHF | TGTGCCAGCAGTGAAGAACAGGGGCCTCGTTCACCCCTCCACTTT
TRBJ2-5 | TRBV2 | TRBD1 | 15 | - | CASSPRTGADKTQYF | TGTGCCAGCAGTCCGCGGACAGGGGCGGACAAGACCCAGTACTTC
TRBJ2-7 | TRBV7-2 | TRBD2 | 15 | - | CASSRSGAGGYEQYF | TGTGCCAGCAGCCGTAGCGGGGCTGGCGGCTACGAGCAGTACTTC
TRBJ2-2 | TRBV5-1 | - | 16 | few | CASSLGWLDNTGELFF | TGCGCCAGCAGCTTGGGGTGGCTAGATAACACCGGGGAGCTGTTTTTT
TRBJ1-1 | TRBV9 | TRBD1 | 14 | once | CASSEWDRNTEAFF | TGTGCCAGCAGCGAATGGGACAGGAACACTGAAGCTTTCTTT